The TCR beta chain under discussion was sequenced for a study of shared clonotypes between healthy human individuals. Study-level findings and limits: Since donors were few, the genetic and exposure-history diversity represented was limited.

With 9 bases clipped from V and 4 bases from J, the junction kept 7 bases outside the gene matches. Germline V gene data show CDR1 as KGHSH and CDR2 as LQKENI. The CDR3 extends over 14 amino acids. Remarks on this clone: Its antigen is not identified.

Original processing methods: Junction-only sequences produced by ImmunoSEQ had no quality scores, so filtering differed. Libraries were prepared by immunoSEQ multiplex PCR; TCRdb keeps only in-frame clonotypes and omits some of them. The DNA gave D and trimming, while V, J and clone size come from that table. The profile covers fewer than 550,000 clones, with over 75% appearing a single time and approximately 12% taken by the ten largest. The V call is TRBV18, the J call TRBJ2-1; TRBD2 matches at 9 bases. Input material: PBMCs. This TCR came from a woman in her thirties or forties in good health. Some clones in this sample may be carry-over from other donors' samples. The CDR3 region is CASSAGGLYNEQFF. The CDR3, as DNA: TGTGCCAGTTCCGCGGGAGGGTTATACAATGAGCAGTTCTTC.